The clone carrying this TCR beta chain has just a few counts. Its target is not known. CDR3 length: 16 residues. V shed 5 bases and J 2 bases; nucleotides not matched to a gene: 11. Germline V gene sequence: CDR1 SGHVS, CDR2 FNYEAQ. The data were taken from a study of T cell repertoires in cytomegalovirus infection. TCRdb passed the reads through MiXCR, listing each CDR3 protein once. The profile shows hundreds of thousands of distinct CDR3 sequences, approximately 29% of them singletons. This receptor was taken from a human donor in good health (CMV status not recorded). Some clones in this sample may be carry-over from other donors' samples. The sample here was cultured CD8+ T cells from PBMCs, taken from culture after CMV antigen stimulation. V is TRBV7-6 and J is TRBJ1-1, with TRBD1 matching over 7 bases. The DNA of the CDR3 is TGTGCCAGCAGCCCCCGGACGGGGACAGCCAACACTGAAGCTTTCTTT. Its translation is CASSPRTGTANTEAFF.